This TCR beta chain is from a study of T cells in Graves' hyperthyroidism and ophthalmopathy. A note on this clonotype: The antigen remains undetermined.

Study-level points and caveats: Blood also carried most thyroid clonotypes expanded above 0.001.

CDR1 is MDHEN and CDR2 is SYDVKM in the germline V gene. After removal of 5 bases from V and 4 bases from J, the junction contained 7 bases not matched to a gene. There are 14 residues in the CDR3. The TCR beta CDR3 regions underwent amplification using RNA transcripts as the source. In the first-round RT-PCR of the TCR CDR3, the HTBI primer set was used. Using its own MiXCR run on the multiplex PCR reads, TCRdb lists one record per CDR3 protein. This sample has 400,000 or so distinct CDR3 sequences, with over 13% found just once. This sequence originates from a man aged 50 or older with Graves' ophthalmopathy. Sequenced material: blood. The chain employs TRBV28 and TRBJ1-1, with 7 bases that match TRBD1. CDR3 DNA sequence: TGTGCCAGCAGTCTATCGACAGGGATCACTGAAGCTTTCTTT. Residues: CASSLSTGITEAFF.